Each of the 22 T cell receptor beta chains below was sequenced from the same sample in a study of cytomegalovirus exposure and HLA in healthy donors. The primer mix had 60 Vbeta and 13 Jbeta primers. Method: immunoSEQ multiplex PCR; TCRdb's copy keeps in-frame clones and lacks some. The data contain about 140,000 clones, roughly 76% of them seen just once; the ten biggest clones take up less than 3.5%. Material: PBMCs. The source is a woman in her 30s in good health and CMV-seronegative.

This clone showed up just once. Compared with germline, one end of the junction differs, possibly owing to a read error. J is TRBJ2-3 and V is TRBV7-2, with TRBD1 identical over 8 bases. The CDR3 covers 13 residues. Germline CDR1 and CDR2: SGHTA and FQGNSA. CDR3 DNA sequence: TGTGCCAGCAGCTTATGGGGGACAGGCCTCGTCCCTTTT. Its translation: CASSLWGTGLVPF. Supplemented by reference TRBV7-2 and TRBJ2-3, the full variable domain reads GAGVSQSPSNKVTEKGKDVELRCDPISGHTALYWYRQSLGQGLEFLIYFQGNSAPDKSGLPSDRFSAERTGGSVSTLTIQRTQQEDSAVYLCASSLWGTGLVPFGPGTRLTVL.

This chain uses TRBV27 with TRBJ2-1; a possible D gene is TRBD1 (5 bases). Germline V gene sequence: CDR1 MNHEY, CDR2 SMNVEV (reference sequence). Trimming cost V 2 bases and J 9 bases, with 14 bases left between them. CDR3 size: 14 residues. CDR3 loop: CASSLRAGFAEQFF. The CDR3, as DNA: TGTGCCAGCAGTTTAAGAGCAGGGTTCGCTGAGCAGTTCTTC.

This sequence joins TRBV7-2 and TRBJ2-7; 11 bases agree with TRBD2. The germline V gene has CDR1 SGHTA and CDR2 FQGNSA. This CDR3 is 15 amino acids long. The junction had 5 bases not matched to a gene; V was cut back by 1 base and J by 6 bases. CDR3 nucleotide sequence: TGTGCCAGCAGCTTAGGGCGGCTAGCGGGGGGCGAGCAGTACTTC. Its translation: CASSLGRLAGGEQYF.

This clone was counted between two and nine times. V and J are TRBV19 and TRBJ1-1, with D possibly being TRBD1 (5 bases). The CDR3 spans 14 residues. V lost 5 bases to trimming and J lost 8 bases, with 18 bases between them. Looked up from germline, CDR1 is LNHDA and CDR2 is SQIVND (reference sequence). The CDR3 region has the DNA TGTGCCAGTAGTCCCAGCGGGGCACCAGCAGAAGCTTTCTTT. Translating it yields CASSPSGAPAEAFF. Based on the CDR3 plus reference TRBV19 and TRBJ1-1, the full variable domain is DGGITQSPKYLFRKEGQNVTLSCEQNLNHDAMYWYRQDPGQGLRLIYYSQIVNDFQKGDIAEGYSVSREKKESFPLTVTSAQKNPTAFYLCASSPSGAPAEAFFGQGTRLTVV.

In its sample, this clone was seen once. The chain joins TRBV27 to TRBJ2-7, with 8 bases fitting TRBD2. V was clipped by 4 bases and J by 1 base; unmatched bases: 3. The germline V gene encodes CDR1 MNHEY and CDR2 SMNVEV (reference sequence). This CDR3 spans 14 amino acids. The CDR3: CASSWAGGSYEQYF. The CDR3, as DNA: TGTGCCAGCAGTTGGGCGGGAGGTTCCTACGAGCAGTACTTC.

The V gene is TRBV15, the J gene TRBJ2-1; 8 positions match TRBD1. The V and J ends lost 2 bases and 0 bases, in that order; junction bases with no gene match: 0. CDR3 length: 15 amino acids. Germline V gives CDR1 LNHNV, CDR2 YYDKDF (reference sequence). The CDR3 DNA reads as TGTGCCACCAGCAGAACAGGGGGCTCCTACAATGAGCAGTTCTTC. It encodes CATSRTGGSYNEQFF.

In its sample, this clone was seen once. The DNA for the CDR3 is TGTGCCAGCAGTTGGGACAGGGCTGGCACAGATACGCAGTATTTT. It specifies CASSWDRAGTDTQYF. The V call is TRBV27, the J call TRBJ2-3, with 9 bases identical to TRBD1. J was trimmed by 1 base and V by 4 bases; bases with no gene match: 3. Germline CDR1 MNHEY, CDR2 SMNVEV (reference sequence). The CDR3 runs 15 residues.

The chain links TRBV10-3 to TRBJ2-1, with 8 nucleotides matching TRBD2. This CDR3 is built from 18 residues. Germline loops: CDR1 ENHRY, CDR2 SYGVKD. V was clipped by 0 bases and J by 4 bases; unmatched bases: 11. Here the CDR3 reads CAISESFGQRGRYNEQFF. The CDR3, as DNA: TGTGCCATCAGTGAGTCGTTTGGGCAGCGGGGGAGATACAATGAGCAGTTCTTC.

This chain connects TRBV5-1 to TRBJ2-3; D is ambiguous. This CDR3 contains 12 residues. V gave up 1 base and J gave up 6 bases, with 6 bases separating them. Germline loops: CDR1 SGHRS, CDR2 YFSETQ. The CDR3 sequence is CASSLSFDTQYF. DNA for the CDR3: TGCGCCAGCAGCTTGTCGTTCGATACGCAGTATTTT.

The chain couples TRBV7-2 to TRBJ2-3; TRBD2 matches at 11 bases. V gave up 5 bases and J gave up 1 base; unmatched junction bases: 8. Germline V gene lookup returns CDR1 SGHTA and CDR2 FQGNSA. The length of the CDR3 is 17 residues. The CDR3 sequence: CASSRGTSGWGTDTQYF. CDR3 nucleotide sequence: TGTGCCAGCAGCCGAGGGACTAGCGGATGGGGCACAGATACGCAGTATTTT.

The genes are TRBV5-4 and TRBJ2-7, with 7 bases matching TRBD2. The V gene's germline CDR1 is SGHNT and CDR2 YYREEE (reference sequence). The V gene end was trimmed by 0 bases and the J gene end by 2 bases; junction bases not matched to a gene: 2. This CDR3 is 14 amino acids long. CDR3: CASSLAGGPYEQYF. CDR3 in DNA: TGTGCCAGCAGCTTGGCGGGGGGACCCTACGAGCAGTACTTC. The whole variable domain, filled in from reference TRBV5-4 and TRBJ2-7, reads ETGVTQSPTHLIKTRGQQVTLRCSSQSGHNTVSWYQQALGQGPQFIFQYYREEENGRGNFPPRFSGLQFPNYSSELNVNALELDDSALYLCASSLAGGPYEQYFGPGTRLTVT.

This chain joins TRBV21-1 and TRBJ1-2; the table's D call TRBD1 went unverified against the DNA. TRBV21-1 is recorded as a pseudogene. The CDR3 has 13 amino acids. The CDR3 loop is CAQRDSCVYGYTF. Written as DNA, the CDR3 is TGTGCCCAGCGCGACAGCTGTGTCTATGGCTACACCTTC.

The genes are TRBV28 and TRBJ2-5; D is unresolved. The CDR3 sequence is 12 residues long. The germline CDR1 and CDR2 sequences are MDHEN and SYDVKM. V was pared by 3 bases and J by 5 bases, with 7 bases between. The CDR3 DNA sequence: TGTGCCAGCAGTTTGCTCCGGGAGACCCAGTACTTC. Its translation is CASSLLRETQYF.

This clone has more than one count but fewer than ten. The V gene is TRBV27, the J gene TRBJ1-1; possible D gene TRBD1, 5 bases. Germline assignment: CDR1 MNHEY and CDR2 SMNVEV (reference sequence). The CDR3 extends over 13 amino acids. Trimming took off 3 bases at V and 5 bases at J, with 10 bases between the two ends. The CDR3 sequence is CASSLAGLTEAFF. The CDR3 DNA sequence: TGTGCCAGCAGTTTGGCAGGGCTAACTGAAGCTTTCTTT.

The chain uses TRBV5-5 and TRBJ1-1; D possibly corresponds to TRBD1 (5 bases). The germline V gene encodes CDR1 SGHKS and CDR2 YYEKEE (reference sequence). V lost 1 base and J lost 4, with 11 bases in between. CDR3 length: 14 residues. CDR3 sequence reads: CASSLYGGGTEAFF. The CDR3 DNA is TGTGCCAGCAGCTTGTATGGGGGAGGCACTGAAGCTTTCTTT.

CDR3 in amino acids: CASSEAPQEGTDTQYF. Here the CDR3 DNA reads TGTGCCAGCAGTGAAGCCCCTCAGGAGGGCACAGATACGCAGTATTTT. The rearrangement joins TRBV6-1 to TRBJ2-3; possibly TRBD2 for D (5 bases). The CDR3 spans 16 residues. Between the trimmed V and J ends, which lost 0 bases and 1 base, there was a span of 11 bases. Per germline, CDR1 MNHNS and CDR2 SASEGT.

The rearrangement links TRBV7-9 to TRBJ1-1; tentative D call: TRBD1 (6 bases). The ends were cut back, 2 bases at V and 3 bases at J, with 13 bases in the middle. Germline CDR1 reads SEHNR; CDR2 reads FQNEAQ (reference sequence). The length of the CDR3 is 15 residues. The CDR3 here is CASSLINRADTEAFF. The CDR3 coding sequence is TGTGCCAGCAGCTTAATTAACAGGGCGGACACTGAAGCTTTCTTT.

The chain uses TRBV28 and TRBJ2-7; 9 nucleotides line up with TRBD2. Germline V gives CDR1 MDHEN, CDR2 SYDVKM. The CDR3 loop spans 14 amino acids. V lost 8 bases to trimming and J lost 1 base; unmatched junction nucleotides: 6. For the CDR3, the DNA is TGTGCCAGCGGTCTAGCGGGACTGTCCTACGAGCAGTACTTC. The encoded protein is CASGLAGLSYEQYF.

This chain links TRBV9 with TRBJ2-1; 7 nucleotides agree with TRBD1. Germline lookup yields CDR1 SGDLS and CDR2 YYNGEE. With 4 bases clipped from V and 5 bases from J, the junction kept 6 bases outside the gene matches. The CDR3 is made up of 14 amino acids. CDR3 amino acids: CASSPTTGNNEQFF. The DNA for the CDR3 is TGTGCCAGCAGCCCAACGACAGGGAACAATGAGCAGTTCTTC.

The V and J genes are TRBV27 and TRBJ2-1, with a tentative D call TRBD1 (6 bases). Trimming pared 6 bases from V and 13 bases from J, leaving 13 bases between. CDR3 length equals 11 residues. Germline V gene lookup returns CDR1 MNHEY and CDR2 SMNVEV (reference sequence). Written as DNA, the CDR3 is TGTGCCAGCAGCCCTGGACAGATTCAGTTCTTC. Its protein product is CASSPGQIQFF.

The J gene is TRBJ2-2, the V gene TRBV11-2; D not certain. Trimming took off 5 bases at V and 1 base at J, with 17 bases between the two ends. This CDR3 is 17 amino acids long. Germline V gene data show CDR1 as SGHAT and CDR2 as FQNNGV. In nucleotides, the CDR3 is TGTGCCAGCAGCCTCCCCCCCTATACAGTGAACACCGGGGAGCTGTTTTTT. It specifies CASSLPPYTVNTGELFF.

The chain couples TRBV6-1 to TRBJ1-2; D is uncertain. In germline, CDR1 is MNHNS, CDR2 SASEGT. Trimming stripped 2 bases from V and 0 bases from J, with 10 bases between. This CDR3 spans 15 amino acids. The CDR3 region has the DNA TGTGCCAGCAGTGAACCCCGGGGAGCTAACTATGGCTACACCTTC. Translated: CASSEPRGANYGYTF.